The 25 T cell receptor beta chains listed next were all sequenced from one sample in a study of preoperative IRX-2 immunotherapy in early breast cancer. Treatment here: preoperative locoregional IRX-2 cytokine immunotherapy. Profiled with immunoSEQ multiplex PCR; TCRdb holds only in-frame clones, not every one. The sample carries around 29,000 clones, 82% recorded once. This material was obtained from a patient treated with IRX-2 immunotherapy. These receptors all stem from a human donor with breast cancer.

This chain uses TRBV18 with TRBJ2-7; the match to TRBD1 covers 8 bases. CDR3 size: 15 residues. The V gene end was trimmed by 5 bases and the J gene end by 3 bases; junction bases not matched to a gene: 9. Germline-derived CDR1 and CDR2 are KGHSH and LQKENI. CDR3 sequence: CASSGGPGGSYEQYF. CDR3 coding DNA: TGTGCCAGCTCAGGGGGCCCAGGGGGCAGCTACGAGCAGTACTTC.

The chain links TRBV23-1 to TRBJ2-7; 8 bases agree with TRBD1. TRBV23-1 falls under the ORF class, with uncertain function. Unmatched junction bases numbered 4, after V lost 6 bases and J lost 3 bases. This CDR3 is built from 13 residues. In DNA, the CDR3 is TGCGCCAGCAGCCCCGGGACAGGCTACGAGCAGTACTTC. It yields the protein CASSPGTGYEQYF.

This chain connects TRBV23-1 to TRBJ2-7; D is undetermined. TRBV23-1 is marked as an open reading frame, function uncertain. The germline V and J ends were trimmed by 6 bases and 1 base, with 16 bases remaining between them. This CDR3 region has 15 residues. CDR3 loop: CASSQGSIGSYEQYF. CDR3 DNA: TGCGCCAGCAGCCAAGGGTCGATAGGATCCTACGAGCAGTACTTC.

The chain links TRBV6-8 to TRBJ1-1, with D perhaps TRBD1 (6 bases). The CDR3 is 14 residues long. Trimming stripped 6 bases from V and 1 base from J, with 12 bases between. Germline CDR1 reads MNHGY; CDR2 reads SAAAGT. The CDR3 DNA reads TGTGCCAGCAGCCGCGGACAGTGGAACACTGAAGCTTTCTTT. Protein product: CASSRGQWNTEAFF.

V is TRBV19 and J is TRBJ1-2, with a weak D call TRBD1 (6 bases). The CDR3 has 15 amino acids. V dropped 6 bases and J dropped 0 bases, with 14 bases sitting between them. The V gene's germline CDR1 is LNHDA and CDR2 SQIVND (reference sequence). CDR3 in amino acids: CASRTQGPANYGYTF. The CDR3, as DNA: TGTGCCAGTAGGACACAGGGACCGGCTAACTATGGCTACACCTTC.

This clone is a singleton in its sample. The chain uses TRBV28 and TRBJ1-6, with TRBD1 as a possible D gene (6 bases). CDR1 and CDR2 (germline): MDHEN, SYDVKM. Trimming took off 2 bases at V and 8 bases at J, with 10 bases between the two ends. This CDR3 has 14 amino acids. The CDR3 loop is CASSLVDSYSPLHF. CDR3 coding DNA: TGTGCCAGCAGTTTAGTGGACAGCTATTCACCCCTCCACTTT. The full variable domain, its missing parts supplied by reference TRBV28 and TRBJ1-6, is DVKVTQSSRYLVKRTGEKVFLECVQDMDHENMFWYRQDPGLGLRLIYFSYDVKMKEKGDIPEGYSVSREKKERFSLILESASTNQTSMYLCASSLVDSYSPLHFGNGTRLTVT.

The chain is built from TRBV11-3 and TRBJ1-1, with unresolved D. The CDR3 is 16 amino acids. V lost 3 bases and J lost 5, with 19 bases in between. Germline loops: CDR1 SGHNT, CDR2 YENEEA. CDR3 in amino acids: CASSFGPTPTATEAFF. The CDR3 DNA follows: TGTGCCAGCAGCTTTGGACCTACACCTACGGCTACTGAAGCTTTCTTT.

The gene calls are TRBV5-4 and TRBJ1-2; D unresolved. The CDR3 is 18 residues long. Germline V gene lookup returns CDR1 SGHNT and CDR2 YYREEE (reference sequence). V was pared by 2 bases and J by 4 bases, with 24 bases between. CDR3 amino acids: CASSLGVGFGQALYGYTF. As DNA, the CDR3 is TGTGCCAGCAGCTTAGGAGTCGGTTTCGGGCAGGCCCTCTATGGCTACACCTTC.

This clone was recorded a few times. The CDR3 loop reads CASSFGQGGGVRGNEQYF. CDR3 DNA sequence: TGTGCCAGCAGTTTTGGGCAAGGGGGGGGAGTAAGAGGGAACGAGCAGTACTTC. V gene TRBV6-8 combines with J gene TRBJ2-7; a weak D match, TRBD2 (7 bases). The germline V and J ends were trimmed by 4 bases and 5 bases, with 27 bases remaining between them. The length of the CDR3 is 18 residues. Germline assignment: CDR1 MNHGY and CDR2 SAAAGT.

This chain connects TRBV28 to TRBJ1-1; D remains ambiguous. CDR3 length: 14 amino acids. Trimming pared 6 bases from V and 6 bases from J, leaving 17 bases between. CDR1 is MDHEN and CDR2 is SYDVKM in the germline V gene. CDR3 sequence: CASSSPDGRAEAFF. CDR3 nucleotide sequence: TGTGCCAGCAGCTCACCTGACGGGCGGGCTGAAGCTTTCTTT.

V gene TRBV6-8 combines with J gene TRBJ2-7; a weak D match, TRBD2 (5 bases). CDR1 is MNHGY, CDR2 SAAAGT, per germline. The CDR3 contains 12 residues. The V and J ends lost 7 bases and 7 bases respectively, with 14 bases between them. CDR3 amino acids: CASTPRQREQYF. In DNA, the CDR3 is TGTGCCAGCACCCCGAGGCAGCGGGAGCAGTACTTC.

The rearrangement uses TRBV5-1 and TRBJ1-2; possible D gene TRBD1, 5 bases. The V and J ends lost 4 bases and 8 bases respectively, with 24 bases between them. Germline CDR1 is SGHRS and CDR2 is YFSETQ. CDR3 size: 16 residues. The CDR3 sequence: CASSTTPRQSLGGYTF. The DNA for the CDR3 is TGCGCCAGCAGCACCACGCCTCGACAGTCTCTGGGCGGCTACACCTTC.

To note about this clone: Relative to the germline gene, one junction end is altered; a read error may explain this. The chain combines TRBV6-8 with TRBJ1-6; D is unclear. Looked up from germline, CDR1 is MNHGY and CDR2 is SAAAGT. The CDR3 runs 16 residues. CDR3 bases: TGTGCTAGCAGTTACCCCGTGGCAGCACCGGGTTCACCCCTCCACTTT. It encodes CASSYPVAAPGSPLHF.

This clone was seen only once. The rearrangement links TRBV28 to TRBJ2-3; 8 bases agree with TRBD2. The CDR3 is made up of 14 amino acids. Germline V gene lookup returns CDR1 MDHEN and CDR2 SYDVKM. Unmatched junction bases numbered 5, after V lost 5 bases and J lost 4 bases. In nucleotides, the CDR3 is TGTGCCAGCAGTGGTGGACTAGCCCCAGATACGCAGTATTTT. It encodes CASSGGLAPDTQYF.

The genes are TRBV23-1 and TRBJ1-1; D ambiguous. TRBV23-1 is an ORF, and what it does is uncertain. V was clipped by 6 bases and J by 3 bases, with 17 bases between them. This CDR3 is 15 amino acids long. DNA for the CDR3: TGCGCCAGCAGCCAAGATCCCGGCGCGGACACTGAAGCTTTCTTT. It yields the protein CASSQDPGADTEAFF.

This clone was counted a single time. The V call is TRBV19, the J call TRBJ1-5; weak D call: TRBD1 (6 bases). The CDR3 consists of 16 residues. Germline lookup yields CDR1 LNHDA and CDR2 SQIVND (reference sequence). The ends were cut back, 4 bases at V and 0 bases at J, with 13 bases in the middle. This chain's CDR3 is CASSKGTFYSNQPQHF. CDR3 bases: TGTGCCAGTAGTAAAGGGACATTTTATAGCAATCAGCCCCAGCATTTT.

The chain has TRBV28 and TRBJ1-2, with 8 bases aligning to TRBD1. CDR1 MDHEN and CDR2 SYDVKM come from the germline V gene. The CDR3 spans 13 residues. J gave up 8 bases and V 3 bases, and 5 bases lay outside the gene matches. Here the CDR3 reads CASSFWAGGGYTF. The DNA of the CDR3 is TGTGCCAGCAGTTTCTGGGCAGGGGGCGGCTACACCTTC.

This chain connects TRBV19 to TRBJ2-1; TRBD2 agrees at 12 bases. CDR3 length: 21 residues. Germline CDR1 and CDR2: LNHDA and SQIVND (reference sequence). The V segment lost 4 bases and the J segment 6 bases; nucleotides outside the gene matches: 22. Written as DNA, the CDR3 is TGTGCCAGTAGTAAAAAGCCCTCTAGCGGGAGGGCCAGGCATATGGCCAATGAGCAGTTCTTC. Encoded protein: CASSKKPSSGRARHMANEQFF.

This chain joins TRBV19 and TRBJ2-4; 8 bases line up with TRBD1. Trimming cost V 1 base and J 6 bases; bases outside gene matches: 8. CDR1 and CDR2 from the germline V gene are LNHDA and SQIVND (reference sequence). This CDR3 spans 16 amino acids. This chain's CDR3 is CASSIVGQGPLNIQYF. Here the CDR3 DNA reads TGTGCCAGTAGTATAGTCGGACAGGGACCCCTAAACATTCAGTACTTC.

This chain uses TRBV11-3 with TRBJ1-1, with TRBD1 matching over 11 bases. J gave up 10 bases and V 5 bases, and 9 bases lay outside the gene matches. This CDR3 is 14 amino acids long. Germline loops: CDR1 SGHNT, CDR2 YENEEA. For the CDR3, the DNA is TGTGCCAGCAGCGACGGGACAGGGGGAGCGGGAGCTTTCTTT. Translated, it gives CASSDGTGGAGAFF.

V is TRBV19 and J is TRBJ1-5; D gene unclear. Trimming left V 5 bases short and J 2 bases short, with 13 bases between. Germline V CDR1 and CDR2: LNHDA, SQIVND (reference sequence). This CDR3 comprises 15 residues. The CDR3: CASSGRQRGNQPQHF. For the CDR3, the DNA is TGTGCCAGTAGTGGCCGCCAGCGGGGCAATCAGCCCCAGCATTTT.

The J gene is TRBJ2-5, the V gene TRBV2; unclear D gene. Germline V gives CDR1 SNHLY, CDR2 FYNNEI. This CDR3 is 13 amino acids long. The ends were cut back, 3 bases at V and 1 base at J, with 6 bases in the middle. The CDR3 DNA follows: TGTGCCAGCAGTGAGGTCCTCCAAGAGACCCAGTACTTC. This codes for CASSEVLQETQYF.

The gene calls are TRBV6-1 and TRBJ2-2; D is uncertain. The CDR3 has 14 amino acids. Between the trimmed V and J ends, which lost 0 bases and 6 bases, there was a span of 8 bases. The germline V gene has CDR1 MNHNS and CDR2 SASEGT. In DNA, the CDR3 is TGTGCCAGCAGTGAAGCGCCCCCGTCCGGGGAGCTGTTTTTT. This encodes CASSEAPPSGELFF.

The chain uses TRBV30 and TRBJ1-2, with D maybe TRBD1 (5 bases). The CDR3 loop spans 13 amino acids. V shed 1 base and J shed 5 bases, with 11 bases lying between them. The germline CDR1 and CDR2 sequences are GTSNPN and SVGIG (reference sequence). The CDR3 DNA follows: TGTGCCTGGAGTGCCTTTAAGGGGTATGGCTACACCTTC. It encodes CAWSAFKGYGYTF.

This clone has a single count. V and J are TRBV6-8 and TRBJ2-3; unclear D gene. Trimming removed 10 bases from V and 6 bases from J, with 14 bases in between. Germline CDR1 and CDR2: MNHGY and SAAAGT. This CDR3 has 12 amino acids. The CDR3 bases are TGTGCCATCGGCGGTGGTTCCGATACGCAGTATTTT. This encodes CAIGGGSDTQYF.